The 22 T cell receptor beta chains below were found in one sample sequenced in a study of breast tumors, draining lymph nodes, adjacent tissues. The lymph nodes were axillary draining lymph nodes from breast cancer patients. MiXCR, run by TCRdb on the multiplex PCR reads, gives a single entry per CDR3 protein. The repertoire holds about 130,000 distinct CDR3 sequences, with just under 20% as singletons. The sample taken for sequencing was axillary lymph node tissue. These receptors all stem from a female donor with breast cancer. Some clones in this sample may be carry-over from other donors' samples.

Note on this clonotype: Its ends do not fully match the called genes, so a read error is possible. V is TRBV10-3 and J is TRBJ2-1, with D possibly TRBD2 on 5 matching bases. CDR1 is ENHRY and CDR2 is SYGVKD in the germline V gene. The length of the CDR3 is 15 residues. CDR3 region: CATSEDLASYDEQFF. Here the CDR3 DNA reads TGTGCCACCAGTGAGGATCTAGCAAGCTACGATGAGCAGTTCTTC.

The chain has TRBV5-4 and TRBJ1-4; 7 bases are shared with TRBD1. Germline values: CDR1 SGHNT, CDR2 YYREEE (reference sequence). Trimming took 4 bases from V and 4 from J; bases not matched to a gene: 4. The CDR3 contains 14 residues. The CDR3 here is CASSPTGNNEKLFF. The CDR3 DNA reads as TGTGCCAGCAGCCCGACAGGGAATAATGAAAAACTGTTTTTT.

Many counts were recorded for this clonotype. The genes are TRBV19 and TRBJ2-5; 8 bases align to TRBD1. The V gene's germline CDR1 is LNHDA and CDR2 SQIVND (reference sequence). This CDR3 region has 15 residues. V trimming: 2 bases; J trimming: 3 bases; junction bases outside the gene matches: 5. The CDR3, as DNA: TGTGCCAGTAGTATACAGGGGGCGCGGAAAGAGACCCAGTACTTC. Encoded protein: CASSIQGARKETQYF.

This clonotype was counted ten times or more. V and J are TRBV6-4 and TRBJ2-1; TRBD2 is a possible D gene (6 bases). The CDR3 contains 13 residues. V lost 4 bases and J lost 3, with 7 bases in between. Germline V gene lookup returns CDR1 MRHNA and CDR2 SNTAGT. The DNA for the CDR3 is TGTGCCAGCAGTGGGGACTTCTACAATGAGCAGTTCTTC. Translation: CASSGDFYNEQFF.

This clonotype was counted at least ten times. This chain connects TRBV27 to TRBJ1-6; a possible D gene is TRBD1 (6 bases). This CDR3 spans 15 amino acids. Germline V gene sequence: CDR1 MNHEY, CDR2 SMNVEV (reference sequence). The V end was cut by 4 bases, the J end by 4 bases, with 11 bases between. The CDR3 DNA sequence: TGTGCCAGCAGTTCAGGGGCTAATTATAATTCACCCCTCCACTTT. Its protein is CASSSGANYNSPLHF.

This clonotype has ten or more counts. The V call is TRBV6-1, the J call TRBJ2-5; 15 bases agree with TRBD2. V was pared by 5 bases and J by 4 bases, with 8 bases of the junction left unmatched. This CDR3 has 17 amino acids. CDR1 MNHNS and CDR2 SASEGT come from the germline V gene. As DNA, the CDR3 is TGTGCCAGCAGTCTAGGGACTAGCGGGGGGAGAGGAGAGACCCAGTACTTC. This encodes CASSLGTSGGRGETQYF.

This clonotype was recorded at least ten times. The V call is TRBV7-2, the J call TRBJ2-3; 10 positions match TRBD2. Germline CDR1 reads SGHTA; CDR2 reads FQGNSA. The ends lost 3 bases at V and 4 bases at J; junction bases unmatched: 1. The CDR3 is 14 amino acids. The CDR3 DNA reads as TGTGCCAGCAGCTTCCTAGCGGGAGCAGATACGCAGTATTTT. Translated, it gives CASSFLAGADTQYF.

The sample holds a few counts of this clonotype. The chain uses TRBV18 and TRBJ2-2, with 13 bases identical to TRBD2. The CDR3 loop spans 17 amino acids. V shed 3 bases, J shed 7 bases, and the junction held 8 bases outside the gene matches. Germline CDR1 and CDR2: KGHSH and LQKENI. In DNA, the CDR3 is TGTGCCAGCTCACCGGGACTAGCGGGAACACACGGCGGGGAGCTGTTTTTT. Protein sequence: CASSPGLAGTHGGELFF.

This clonotype occurred many times. The rearrangement links TRBV12-3 or TRBV12-4 to TRBJ2-1; D is uncertain. The CDR3 length is 14 residues. V dropped 3 bases and J dropped 0 bases, with 6 bases sitting between them. This CDR3 is CASSFIGSYNEQFF. CDR3 sequence (DNA): TGTGCCAGCAGTTTTATCGGCTCCTACAATGAGCAGTTCTTC.

This chain joins TRBV28 and TRBJ2-5; perhaps D is TRBD1 or TRBD2 (5 bases each). CDR3 size: 13 residues. Germline CDR1 MDHEN, CDR2 SYDVKM. The V end was cut by 8 bases, the J end by 4 bases, with 14 bases between. The CDR3 is CASGSRVLETQYF. CDR3 in DNA: TGTGCCAGCGGGAGCAGGGTATTAGAGACCCAGTACTTC.

This clonotype was seen repeatedly, ten times or more. The chain couples TRBV7-9 to TRBJ2-2; 9 bases line up with TRBD1. Germline V gene data show CDR1 as SEHNR and CDR2 as FQNEAQ (reference sequence). The CDR3 contains 17 residues. The J segment lost 6 bases and the V segment lost 7 bases, leaving 15 bases of the junction unmatched. The CDR3 region is CASTDGRQGDLAGELFF. CDR3 nucleotides: TGTGCCAGCACCGATGGCCGACAGGGGGATTTGGCCGGGGAGCTGTTTTTT.

This clonotype was picked up many times. The chain is built from TRBV6-5 and TRBJ1-2; weak D call: TRBD1 (6 bases). Per the germline V gene, CDR1 is MNHEY and CDR2 is SVGAGI. The V gene lost 4 bases and the J gene lost 0 bases, with 18 bases spanning the gap. This CDR3 comprises 17 residues. CDR3 residues: CASSSPSGQTANYGYTF. CDR3 coding DNA: TGTGCCAGCAGTTCCCCTTCGGGACAAACAGCTAACTATGGCTACACCTTC.

This clonotype was seen ten or more times. The chain links TRBV4-1 to TRBJ2-1; D is undetermined. This CDR3 region has 15 residues. Germline V gene data show CDR1 as MGHRA and CDR2 as YSYEKL. V was pared by 0 bases and J by 8 bases, with 14 bases between. Written as DNA, the CDR3 is TGCGCCAGCAGCCAAGAAGGGTTAAGGGCCGATGAGCAGTTCTTC. Its translation is CASSQEGLRADEQFF.

This clonotype was observed many times. The V and J genes are TRBV6-5 and TRBJ1-6, with TRBD1 identical over 9 bases. Trimming took 6 bases from V and 9 from J; bases not matched to a gene: 9. The CDR3 is 15 residues long. Germline-derived CDR1 and CDR2 are MNHEY and SVGAGI. CDR3 sequence reads: CASRGGQGFTSPLHF. CDR3 in DNA: TGTGCCAGCAGGGGGGGACAGGGCTTTACTTCACCCCTCCACTTT.

This clonotype was seen ten or more times. This CDR3 reads CASSLLGQGSYNEQFF. The CDR3 DNA follows: TGCGCCAGCAGCTTGCTTGGACAGGGCTCCTACAATGAGCAGTTCTTC. This chain links TRBV5-1 with TRBJ2-1, with 8 nucleotides matching TRBD1. This CDR3 comprises 16 residues. The V gene end was trimmed by 1 base and the J gene end by 0 bases; junction bases not matched to a gene: 3. In germline, CDR1 is SGHRS, CDR2 YFSETQ. Looking up the rest from reference TRBV5-1 and TRBJ2-1 gives the full variable domain: KAGVTQTPRYLIKTRGQQVTLSCSPISGHRSVSWYQQTPGQGLQFLFEYFSETQRNKGNFPGRFSGRQFSNSRSEMNVSTLELGDSALYLCASSLLGQGSYNEQFFGPGTRLTVL.

At least ten counts were recorded for this clonotype. This sequence joins TRBV5-1 and TRBJ2-1; 14 nucleotides agree with TRBD2. The CDR3 covers 16 residues. With 1 base clipped from V and 9 bases from J, the junction kept 6 bases outside the gene matches. CDR1 and CDR2 from the germline V gene are SGHRS and YFSETQ. Here the CDR3 reads CASSLTGLAGGGEQFF. The CDR3 nucleotides are TGCGCCAGCAGCTTGACCGGACTAGCGGGGGGTGGTGAGCAGTTCTTC.

Comment on this clonotype: A read error is possible here, since a much larger clone lies one base away. The chain joins TRBV7-2 to TRBJ2-2, with D perhaps assigned TRBD1 or TRBD2 (5 bases each). The V end lost 2 bases, the J end lost 4 bases, and 14 bases lay between the germline ends. CDR3 length equals 16 residues. CDR1 SGHTA and CDR2 FQGNSA come from the germline V gene. CDR3 sequence reads: CASSLRMGPTTGELFF. DNA for the CDR3: TGTGCCAGCAGCTTAAGGATGGGACCGACCACCGGGGAGCTGTTTTTT.

In its sample, this clonotype was seen many times. The chain combines TRBV5-1 with TRBJ2-1, with 11 bases that match TRBD2. This CDR3 region has 16 residues. In germline, CDR1 is SGHRS, CDR2 YFSETQ. Trimming removed 0 bases from V and 8 bases from J; junction bases left unmatched: 7. CDR3 nucleotide sequence: TGCGCCAGCAGCTTGGCCTCTAGCGGGGGGCGTGATGAGCAGTTCTTC. This gives the protein CASSLASSGGRDEQFF.

This clonotype was seen more than once but under ten times. A much more abundant neighbour one base away suggests this may be a read error. This chain links TRBV14 with TRBJ2-1; D tentatively fits TRBD1 or TRBD2 (5 bases each). Germline CDR1 is SGHDN and CDR2 is FVKESK. V was trimmed by 6 bases and J by 7 bases, leaving 19 bases between them. The CDR3 totals 15 residues. CDR3 nucleotide sequence: TGTGCCAGCAGAGAGTCCCGGGGCAGGGATAATGAGCAGTTCTTC. Amino acid sequence: CASRESRGRDNEQFF.

Many counts were recorded for this clonotype. The V and J genes are TRBV6-2 or TRBV6-3 and TRBJ1-4; D is undetermined. Germline V gene lookup returns CDR1 MNHEY and CDR2 SVGEGT. This CDR3 is built from 11 residues. Trimming removed 7 bases from V and 8 bases from J, with 8 bases in between. The CDR3 reads CASTSGEKLFF. The CDR3 DNA reads TGTGCCAGCACCTCCGGAGAAAAACTGTTTTTT.

This clonotype was recorded at least ten times. V gene TRBV19 combines with J gene TRBJ1-2; the D is unclear. V was pared by 7 bases and J by 4 bases, with 16 bases between. Germline V gene lookup returns CDR1 LNHDA and CDR2 SQIVND (reference sequence). The CDR3 has 14 amino acids. CDR3: CASTPRRRPYGYTF. CDR3 sequence (DNA): TGTGCCAGTACCCCTAGAAGGAGACCCTATGGCTACACCTTC.

This clonotype has only a few counts. The genes are TRBV6-5 and TRBJ1-4; 7 bases agree with TRBD1. This CDR3 is built from 15 residues. V dropped 5 bases and J dropped 5; count of bases not matched to a gene: 8. CDR1 MNHEY and CDR2 SVGAGI come from the germline V gene. The CDR3 is CASSPAGTANEKLFF. The CDR3 nucleotides are TGTGCCAGCAGTCCGGCCGGGACAGCAAATGAAAAACTGTTTTTT.